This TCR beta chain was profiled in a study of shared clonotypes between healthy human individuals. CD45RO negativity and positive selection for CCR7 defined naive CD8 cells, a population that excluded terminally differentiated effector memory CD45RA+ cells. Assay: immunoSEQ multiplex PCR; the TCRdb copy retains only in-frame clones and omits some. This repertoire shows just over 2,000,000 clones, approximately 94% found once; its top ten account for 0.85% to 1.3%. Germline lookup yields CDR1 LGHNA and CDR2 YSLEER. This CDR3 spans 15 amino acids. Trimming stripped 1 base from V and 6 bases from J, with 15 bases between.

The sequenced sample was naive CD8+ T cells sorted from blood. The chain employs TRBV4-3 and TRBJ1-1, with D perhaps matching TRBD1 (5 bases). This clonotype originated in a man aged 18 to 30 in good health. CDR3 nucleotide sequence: TGCGCCAGCAGCCAAGGTCTCAAAGGGGCGGCTGAAGCTTTCTTT. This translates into CASSQGLKGAAEAFF.